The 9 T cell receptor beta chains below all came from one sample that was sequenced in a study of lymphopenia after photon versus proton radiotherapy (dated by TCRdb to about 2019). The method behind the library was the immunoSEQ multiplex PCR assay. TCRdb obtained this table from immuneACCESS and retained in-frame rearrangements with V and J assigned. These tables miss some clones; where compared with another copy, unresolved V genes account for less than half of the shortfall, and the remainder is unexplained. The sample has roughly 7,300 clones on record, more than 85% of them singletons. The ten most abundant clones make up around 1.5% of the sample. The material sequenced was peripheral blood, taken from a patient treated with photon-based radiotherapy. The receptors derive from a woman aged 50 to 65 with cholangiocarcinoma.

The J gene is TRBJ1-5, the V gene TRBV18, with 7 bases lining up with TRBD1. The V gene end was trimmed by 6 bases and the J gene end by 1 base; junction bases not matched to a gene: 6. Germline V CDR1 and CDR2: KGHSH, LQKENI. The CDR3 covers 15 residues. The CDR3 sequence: CASSQKQGSNQPQHF. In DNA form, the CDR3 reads TGTGCCAGCTCCCAAAAACAGGGGAGCAATCAGCCCCAGCATTTT.

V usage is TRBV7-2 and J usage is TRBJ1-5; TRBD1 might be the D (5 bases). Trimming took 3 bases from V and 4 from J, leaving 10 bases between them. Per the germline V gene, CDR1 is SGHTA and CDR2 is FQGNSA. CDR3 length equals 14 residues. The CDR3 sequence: CASSFRQKNQPQHF. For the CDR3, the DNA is TGTGCCAGCAGCTTCCGACAGAAGAATCAGCCCCAGCATTTT.

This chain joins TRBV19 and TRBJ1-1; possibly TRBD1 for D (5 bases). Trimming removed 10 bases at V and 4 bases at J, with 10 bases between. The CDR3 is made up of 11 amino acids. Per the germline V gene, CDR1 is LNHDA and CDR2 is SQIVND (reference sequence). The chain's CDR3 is CATQGVTEAFF. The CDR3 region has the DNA TGTGCCACTCAGGGAGTCACTGAAGCTTTCTTT.

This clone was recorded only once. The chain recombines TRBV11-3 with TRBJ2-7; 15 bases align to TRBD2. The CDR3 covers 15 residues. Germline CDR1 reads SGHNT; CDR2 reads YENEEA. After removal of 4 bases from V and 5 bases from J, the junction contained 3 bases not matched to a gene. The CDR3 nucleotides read TGTGCCAGCAGCTCGGGACTAGCGGGGGGTCACGAGCAGTACTTC. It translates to CASSSGLAGGHEQYF.

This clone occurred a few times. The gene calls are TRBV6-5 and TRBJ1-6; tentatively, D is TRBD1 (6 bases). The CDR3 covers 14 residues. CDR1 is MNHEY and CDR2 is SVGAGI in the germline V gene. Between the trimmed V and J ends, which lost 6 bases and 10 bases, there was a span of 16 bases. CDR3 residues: CASSRTDSGSPLHF. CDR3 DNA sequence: TGTGCCAGCAGCCGAACGGACAGTGGGTCACCCCTCCACTTT.

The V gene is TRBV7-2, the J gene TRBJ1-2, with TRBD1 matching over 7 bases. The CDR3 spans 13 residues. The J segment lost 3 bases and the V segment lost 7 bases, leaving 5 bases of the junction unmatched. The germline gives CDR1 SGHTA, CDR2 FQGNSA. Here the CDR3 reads CASTTGVDYGYTF. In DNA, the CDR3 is TGTGCCAGCACCACAGGGGTCGACTATGGCTACACCTTC.

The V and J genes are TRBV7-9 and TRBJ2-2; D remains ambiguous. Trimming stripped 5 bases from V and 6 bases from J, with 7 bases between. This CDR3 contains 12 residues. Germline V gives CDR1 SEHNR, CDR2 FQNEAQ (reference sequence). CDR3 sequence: CASSDNSGELFF. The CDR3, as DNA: TGTGCCAGCAGCGACAATTCCGGGGAGCTGTTTTTT.

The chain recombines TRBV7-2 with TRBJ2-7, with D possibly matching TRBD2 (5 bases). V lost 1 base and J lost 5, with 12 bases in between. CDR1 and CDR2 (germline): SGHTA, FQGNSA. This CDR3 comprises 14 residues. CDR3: CASSLDPPGNEQYF. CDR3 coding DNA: TGTGCCAGCAGCTTAGATCCACCGGGGAACGAGCAGTACTTC. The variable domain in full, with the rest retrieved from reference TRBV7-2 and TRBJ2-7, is GAGVSQSPSNKVTEKGKDVELRCDPISGHTALYWYRQSLGQGLEFLIYFQGNSAPDKSGLPSDRFSAERTGGSVSTLTIQRTQQEDSAVYLCASSLDPPGNEQYFGPGTRLTVT.

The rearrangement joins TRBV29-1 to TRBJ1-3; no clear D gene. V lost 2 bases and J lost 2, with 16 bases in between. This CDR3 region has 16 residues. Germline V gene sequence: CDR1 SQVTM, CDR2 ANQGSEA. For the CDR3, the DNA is TGCAGCGTTGAACGGTACCTGGACCAGACTGGAAACACCATATATTTT. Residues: CSVERYLDQTGNTIYF.